This T cell receptor beta chain was retrieved from a study of cytomegalovirus exposure and HLA in healthy donors. Looking at the study overall: Researchers found that more than 70% of fewer than 450 genotyped donors fell within the Caucasian-associated ancestry cluster. Study-wide results and limits: One variant, a missense change in DCLRE1C, was linked in a later analysis to TCR beta V- and J-gene trimming.

It was with 60 Vbeta and 13 Jbeta primers that the PCR ran. Sequencing used immunoSEQ multiplex PCR; TCRdb keeps in-frame clones, though not all of them. This repertoire shows some 150,000 clones, around 77% found once; its top ten account for 6.5% to 8%. A word on this clone: Antigen: not known.

The V gene's germline CDR1 is KGHSH and CDR2 LQKENI. V lost 3 bases, J lost 5 bases, and 13 bases lay in between. The CDR3 spans 14 residues. The gene calls are TRBV18 and TRBJ2-5; D might be TRBD2 (6 bases). The receptor's source is a middle-aged woman in good health and CMV-seropositive. Sequenced material: PBMCs. The chain's CDR3 is CASSPPTRVETQYF. CDR3 in DNA: TGTGCCAGCTCACCCCCGACTAGAGTCGAGACCCAGTACTTC.